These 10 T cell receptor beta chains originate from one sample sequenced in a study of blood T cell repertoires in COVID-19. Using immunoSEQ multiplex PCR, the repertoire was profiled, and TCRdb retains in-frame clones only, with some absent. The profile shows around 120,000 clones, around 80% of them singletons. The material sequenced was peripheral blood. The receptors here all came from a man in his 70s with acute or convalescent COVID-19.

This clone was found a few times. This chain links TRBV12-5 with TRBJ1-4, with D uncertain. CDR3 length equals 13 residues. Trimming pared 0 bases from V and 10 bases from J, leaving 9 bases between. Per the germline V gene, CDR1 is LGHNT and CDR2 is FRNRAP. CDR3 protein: CASGLVLSGKLFF. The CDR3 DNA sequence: TGTGCTAGTGGTTTGGTACTTAGCGGAAAACTGTTTTTT.

CDR3 in DNA: TGCGCCAGCAGCCAAGAGGCCAGGGTCGAGCAGTACTTC. Translation: CASSQEARVEQYF. This chain joins TRBV4-1 and TRBJ2-7, with D possibly matching TRBD1 (5 bases). From germline, CDR1 is MGHRA and CDR2 YSYEKL. CDR3 size: 13 residues. With 0 bases removed from V and 6 bases from J, the gap between germline ends came to 9 bases.

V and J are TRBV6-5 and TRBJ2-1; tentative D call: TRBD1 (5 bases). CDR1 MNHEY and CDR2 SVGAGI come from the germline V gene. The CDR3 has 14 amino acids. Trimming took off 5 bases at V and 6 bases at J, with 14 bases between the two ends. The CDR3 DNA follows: TGTGCCAGCAGTCCTCAGGGATCCGCCAATGAGCAGTTCTTC. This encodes CASSPQGSANEQFF.

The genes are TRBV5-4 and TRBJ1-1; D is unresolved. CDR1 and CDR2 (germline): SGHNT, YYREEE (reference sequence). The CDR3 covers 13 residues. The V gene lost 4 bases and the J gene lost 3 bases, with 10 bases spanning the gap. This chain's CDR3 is CASSVSPYTEAFF. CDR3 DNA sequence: TGTGCCAGCAGCGTATCCCCCTACACTGAAGCTTTCTTT.

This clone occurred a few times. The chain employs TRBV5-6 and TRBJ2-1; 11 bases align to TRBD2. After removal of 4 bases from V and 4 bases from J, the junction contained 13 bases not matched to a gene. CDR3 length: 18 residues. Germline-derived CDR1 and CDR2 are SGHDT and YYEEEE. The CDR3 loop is CASSPPPGLAGGYNEQFF. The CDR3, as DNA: TGTGCCAGCAGCCCACCCCCCGGGCTAGCGGGGGGATACAATGAGCAGTTCTTC.

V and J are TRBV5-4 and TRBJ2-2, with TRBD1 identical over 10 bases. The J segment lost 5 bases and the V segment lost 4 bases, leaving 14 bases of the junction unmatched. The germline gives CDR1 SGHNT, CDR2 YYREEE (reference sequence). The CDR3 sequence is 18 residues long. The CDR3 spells CASSAELRDRGGTGELFF. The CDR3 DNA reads TGTGCCAGCAGCGCGGAACTCCGGGACAGGGGAGGAACCGGGGAGCTGTTTTTT.

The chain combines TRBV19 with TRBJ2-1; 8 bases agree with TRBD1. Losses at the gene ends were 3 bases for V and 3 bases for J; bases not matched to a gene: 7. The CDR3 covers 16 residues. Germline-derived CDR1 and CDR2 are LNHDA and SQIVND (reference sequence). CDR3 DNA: TGTGCCAGTAGTATTACCCTTGGACAGGGCTACAATGAGCAGTTCTTC. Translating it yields CASSITLGQGYNEQFF.

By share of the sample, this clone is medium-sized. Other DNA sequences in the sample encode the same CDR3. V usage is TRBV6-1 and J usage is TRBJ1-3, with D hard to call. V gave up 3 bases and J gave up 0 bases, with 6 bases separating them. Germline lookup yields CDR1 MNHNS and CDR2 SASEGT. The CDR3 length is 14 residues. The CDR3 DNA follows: TGTGCCAGCAGTGACGGTGCCTCTGGAAACACCATATATTTT. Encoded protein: CASSDGASGNTIYF.

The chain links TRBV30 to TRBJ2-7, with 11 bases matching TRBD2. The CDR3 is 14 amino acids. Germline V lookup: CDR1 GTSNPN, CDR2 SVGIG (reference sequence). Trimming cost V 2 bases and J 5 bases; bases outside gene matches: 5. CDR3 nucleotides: TGTGCCTGGAGTATTGCTAGCGGGGGGAACGAGCAGTACTTC. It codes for CAWSIASGGNEQYF.

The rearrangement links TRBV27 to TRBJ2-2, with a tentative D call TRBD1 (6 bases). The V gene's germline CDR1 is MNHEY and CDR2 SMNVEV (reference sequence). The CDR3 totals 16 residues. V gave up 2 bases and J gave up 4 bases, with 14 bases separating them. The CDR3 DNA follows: TGTGCCAGCAGTTTAAAGGCCACAGGGCCCACCGGGGAGCTGTTTTTT. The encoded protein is CASSLKATGPTGELFF.